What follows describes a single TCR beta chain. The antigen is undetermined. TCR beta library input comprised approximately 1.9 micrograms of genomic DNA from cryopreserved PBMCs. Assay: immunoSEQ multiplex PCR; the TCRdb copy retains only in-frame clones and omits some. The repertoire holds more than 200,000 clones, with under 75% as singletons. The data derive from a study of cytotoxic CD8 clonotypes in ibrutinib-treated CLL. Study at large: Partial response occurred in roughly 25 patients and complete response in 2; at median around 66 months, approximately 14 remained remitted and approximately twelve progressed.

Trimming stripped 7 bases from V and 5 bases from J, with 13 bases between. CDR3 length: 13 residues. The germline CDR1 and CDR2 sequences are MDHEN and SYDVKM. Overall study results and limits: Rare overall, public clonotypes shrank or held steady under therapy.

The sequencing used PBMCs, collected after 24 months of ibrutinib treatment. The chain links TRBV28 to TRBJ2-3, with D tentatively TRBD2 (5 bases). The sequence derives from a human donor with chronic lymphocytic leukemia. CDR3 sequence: CASTRPGLDTQYF. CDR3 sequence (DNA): TGTGCCAGCACGCGCCCGGGGTTAGATACGCAGTATTTT.